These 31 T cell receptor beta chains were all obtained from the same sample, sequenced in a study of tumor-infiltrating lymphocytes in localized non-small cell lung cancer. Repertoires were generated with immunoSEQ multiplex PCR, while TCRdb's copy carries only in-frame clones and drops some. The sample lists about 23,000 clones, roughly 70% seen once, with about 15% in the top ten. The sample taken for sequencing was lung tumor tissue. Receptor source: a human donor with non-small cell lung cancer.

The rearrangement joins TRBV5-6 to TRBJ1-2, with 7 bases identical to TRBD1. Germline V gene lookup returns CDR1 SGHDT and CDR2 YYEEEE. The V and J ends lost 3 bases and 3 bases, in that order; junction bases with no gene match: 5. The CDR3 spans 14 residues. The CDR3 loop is CASSSSGTDYGYTF. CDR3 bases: TGTGCCAGCAGCTCCTCCGGGACAGACTATGGCTACACCTTC.

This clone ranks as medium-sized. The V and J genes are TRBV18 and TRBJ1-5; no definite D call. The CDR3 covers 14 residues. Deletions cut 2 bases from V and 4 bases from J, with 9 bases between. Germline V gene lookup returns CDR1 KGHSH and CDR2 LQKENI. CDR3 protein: CASSPIPNNQPQHF. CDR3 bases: TGTGCCAGCTCACCAATCCCAAATAATCAGCCCCAGCATTTT.

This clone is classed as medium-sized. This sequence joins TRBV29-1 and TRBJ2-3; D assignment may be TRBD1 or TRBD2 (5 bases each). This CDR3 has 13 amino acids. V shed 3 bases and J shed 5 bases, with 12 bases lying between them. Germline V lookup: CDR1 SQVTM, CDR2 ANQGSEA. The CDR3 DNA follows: TGCAGCGTTGATCGGGGTGGGGGAGATACGCAGTATTTT. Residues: CSVDRGGGDTQYF.

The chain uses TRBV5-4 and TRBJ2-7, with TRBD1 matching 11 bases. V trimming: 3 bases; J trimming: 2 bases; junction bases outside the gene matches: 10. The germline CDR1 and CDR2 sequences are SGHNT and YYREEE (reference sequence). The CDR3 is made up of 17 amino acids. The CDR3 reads CASSSAETGQGAYEQYF. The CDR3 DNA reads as TGTGCCAGCAGCTCCGCCGAGACGGGACAGGGGGCCTACGAGCAGTACTTC.

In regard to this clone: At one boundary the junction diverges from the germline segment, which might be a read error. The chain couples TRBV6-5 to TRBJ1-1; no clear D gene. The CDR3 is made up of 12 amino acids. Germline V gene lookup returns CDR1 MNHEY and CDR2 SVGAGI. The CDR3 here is CAISEFYTEAFF. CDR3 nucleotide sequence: TGTGCCATCAGTGAGTTCTACACTGAAGCTTTCTTT.

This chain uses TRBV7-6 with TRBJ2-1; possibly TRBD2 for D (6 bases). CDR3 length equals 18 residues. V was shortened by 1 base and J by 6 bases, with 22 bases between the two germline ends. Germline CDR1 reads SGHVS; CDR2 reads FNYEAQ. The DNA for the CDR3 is TGTGCCAGCAGCTTAGGGGAGGCGGAACGGGTTTTTAGCAATGAGCAGTTCTTC. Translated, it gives CASSLGEAERVFSNEQFF.

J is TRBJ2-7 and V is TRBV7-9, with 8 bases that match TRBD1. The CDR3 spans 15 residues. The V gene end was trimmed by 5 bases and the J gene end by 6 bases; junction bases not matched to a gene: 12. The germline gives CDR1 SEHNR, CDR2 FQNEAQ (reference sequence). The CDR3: CASSHSSTGVGEQYF. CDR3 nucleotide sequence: TGTGCCAGCAGCCACTCCTCGACAGGGGTGGGCGAGCAGTACTTC.

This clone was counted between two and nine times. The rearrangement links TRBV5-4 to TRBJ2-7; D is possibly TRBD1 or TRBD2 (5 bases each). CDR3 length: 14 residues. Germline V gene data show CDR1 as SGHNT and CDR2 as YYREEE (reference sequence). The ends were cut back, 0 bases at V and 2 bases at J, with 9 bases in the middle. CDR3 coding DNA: TGTGCCAGCAGCTTGGCCGTGGGGGCCTACGAGCAGTACTTC. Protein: CASSLAVGAYEQYF.

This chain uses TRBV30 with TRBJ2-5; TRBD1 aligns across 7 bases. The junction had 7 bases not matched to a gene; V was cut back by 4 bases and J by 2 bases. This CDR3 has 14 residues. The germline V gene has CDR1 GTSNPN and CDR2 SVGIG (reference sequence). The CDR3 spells CAWKGASRQETQYF. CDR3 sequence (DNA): TGTGCCTGGAAGGGGGCTAGCCGACAAGAGACCCAGTACTTC.

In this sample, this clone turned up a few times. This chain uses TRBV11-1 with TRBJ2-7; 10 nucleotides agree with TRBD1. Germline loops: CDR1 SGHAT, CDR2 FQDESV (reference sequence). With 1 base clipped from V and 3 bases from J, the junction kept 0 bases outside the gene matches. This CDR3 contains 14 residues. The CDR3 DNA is TGTGCCAGCAGCTTAGGGACAGGGGGCTACGAGCAGTACTTC. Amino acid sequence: CASSLGTGGYEQYF.

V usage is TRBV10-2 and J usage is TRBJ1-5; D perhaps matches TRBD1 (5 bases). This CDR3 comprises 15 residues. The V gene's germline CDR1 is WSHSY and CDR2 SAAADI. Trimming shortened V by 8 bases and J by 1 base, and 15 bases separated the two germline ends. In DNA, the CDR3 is TGCGCCAGCGCGGGGACCGGACGGAGCAATCAGCCCCAGCATTTT. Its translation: CASAGTGRSNQPQHF.

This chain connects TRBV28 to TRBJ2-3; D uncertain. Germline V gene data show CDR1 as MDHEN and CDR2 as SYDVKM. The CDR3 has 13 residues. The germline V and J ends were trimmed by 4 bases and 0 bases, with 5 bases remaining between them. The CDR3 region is CASSYGSTDTQYF. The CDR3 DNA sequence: TGTGCCAGCAGTTACGGGAGCACAGATACGCAGTATTTT.

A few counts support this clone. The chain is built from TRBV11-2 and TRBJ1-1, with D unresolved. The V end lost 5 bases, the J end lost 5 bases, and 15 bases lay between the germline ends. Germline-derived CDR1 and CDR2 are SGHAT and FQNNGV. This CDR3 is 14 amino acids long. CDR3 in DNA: TGTGCCAGCAGCCCCTTCCTATCAGCAACTGAAGCTTTCTTT. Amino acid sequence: CASSPFLSATEAFF.

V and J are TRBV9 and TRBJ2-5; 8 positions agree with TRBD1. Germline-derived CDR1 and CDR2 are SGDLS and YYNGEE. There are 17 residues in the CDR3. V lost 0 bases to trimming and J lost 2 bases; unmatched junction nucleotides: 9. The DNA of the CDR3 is TGTGCCAGCAGCGTAGGGCCTGGACAGGGAATGCAAGAGACCCAGTACTTC. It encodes CASSVGPGQGMQETQYF.

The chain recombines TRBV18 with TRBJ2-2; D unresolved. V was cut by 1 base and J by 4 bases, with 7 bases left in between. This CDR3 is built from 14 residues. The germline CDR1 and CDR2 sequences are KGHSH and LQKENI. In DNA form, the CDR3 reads TGTGCCAGCTCACCACGGCAGATCACCGGGGAGCTGTTTTTT. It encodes CASSPRQITGELFF.

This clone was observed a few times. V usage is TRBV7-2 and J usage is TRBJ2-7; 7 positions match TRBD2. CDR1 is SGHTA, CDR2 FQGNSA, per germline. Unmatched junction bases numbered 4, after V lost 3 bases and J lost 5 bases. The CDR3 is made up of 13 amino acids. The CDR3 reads CASSFTRGDEQYF. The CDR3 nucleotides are TGTGCCAGCAGCTTCACTCGGGGGGACGAGCAGTACTTC.

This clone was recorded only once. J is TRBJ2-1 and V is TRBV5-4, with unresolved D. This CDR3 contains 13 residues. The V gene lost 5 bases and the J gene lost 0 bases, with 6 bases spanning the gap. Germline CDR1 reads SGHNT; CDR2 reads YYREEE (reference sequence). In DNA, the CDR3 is TGTGCCAGCAGAATTAGCTCCTACAATGAGCAGTTCTTC. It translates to CASRISSYNEQFF.

The CDR3 DNA follows: TGCGCCAGCAGCCAAGATGGCAGGGGAATAGAGACCCAGTACTTC. It codes for CASSQDGRGIETQYF. The gene calls are TRBV4-1 and TRBJ2-5, with a weak D call TRBD1 (6 bases). The CDR3 spans 15 residues. V was clipped by 0 bases and J by 4 bases, with 12 bases between them. CDR1 MGHRA and CDR2 YSYEKL come from the germline V gene.

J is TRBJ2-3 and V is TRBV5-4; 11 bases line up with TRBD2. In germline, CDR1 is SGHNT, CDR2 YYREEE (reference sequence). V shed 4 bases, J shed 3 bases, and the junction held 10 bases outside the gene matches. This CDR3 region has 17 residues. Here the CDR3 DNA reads TGTGCCAGCAGCCCCGTAGCGGGAGGGCCTTTGACAGATACGCAGTATTTT. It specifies CASSPVAGGPLTDTQYF.

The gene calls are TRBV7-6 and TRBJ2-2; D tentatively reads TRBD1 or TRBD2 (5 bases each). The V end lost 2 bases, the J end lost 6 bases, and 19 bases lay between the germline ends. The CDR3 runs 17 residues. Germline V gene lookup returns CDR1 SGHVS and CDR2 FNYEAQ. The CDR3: CASSLSPGSRIPGELFF. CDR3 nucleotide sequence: TGTGCCAGCAGCTTATCCCCAGGGAGTCGTATCCCCGGGGAGCTGTTTTTT.

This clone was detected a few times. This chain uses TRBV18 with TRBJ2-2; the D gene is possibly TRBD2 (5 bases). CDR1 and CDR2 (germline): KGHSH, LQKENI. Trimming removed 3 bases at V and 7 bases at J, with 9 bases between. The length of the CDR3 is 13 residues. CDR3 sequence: CASSPRGDGELFF. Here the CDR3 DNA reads TGTGCCAGCTCACCTCGGGGTGACGGGGAGCTGTTTTTT.

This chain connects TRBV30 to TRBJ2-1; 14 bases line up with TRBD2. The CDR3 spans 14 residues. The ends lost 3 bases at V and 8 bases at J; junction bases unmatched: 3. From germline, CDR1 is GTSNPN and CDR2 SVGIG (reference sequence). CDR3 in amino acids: CAWRAGLAGDEQFF. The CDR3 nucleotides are TGTGCCTGGAGGGCGGGACTAGCGGGAGATGAGCAGTTCTTC.

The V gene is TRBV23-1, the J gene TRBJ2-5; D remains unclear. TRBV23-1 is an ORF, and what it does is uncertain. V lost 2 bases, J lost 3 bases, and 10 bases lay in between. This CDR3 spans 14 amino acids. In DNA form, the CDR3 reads TGCGCCAGCAGTCAAAGTTACGGCGAAGAGACCCAGTACTTC. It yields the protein CASSQSYGEETQYF.

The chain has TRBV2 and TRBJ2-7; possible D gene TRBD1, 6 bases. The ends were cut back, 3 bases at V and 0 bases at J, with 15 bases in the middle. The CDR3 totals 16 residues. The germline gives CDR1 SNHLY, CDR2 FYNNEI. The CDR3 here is CASSDRGRTSSYEQYF. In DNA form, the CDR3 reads TGTGCCAGCAGTGACAGGGGACGCACTAGCTCCTACGAGCAGTACTTC.

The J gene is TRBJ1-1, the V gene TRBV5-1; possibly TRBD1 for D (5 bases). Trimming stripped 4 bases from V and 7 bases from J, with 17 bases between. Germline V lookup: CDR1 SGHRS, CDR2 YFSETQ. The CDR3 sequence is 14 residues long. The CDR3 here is CASSLRREGNEAFF. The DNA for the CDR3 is TGCGCCAGCAGCCTTAGGAGGGAGGGGAATGAAGCTTTCTTT. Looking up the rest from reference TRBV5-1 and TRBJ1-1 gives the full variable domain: KAGVTQTPRYLIKTRGQQVTLSCSPISGHRSVSWYQQTPGQGLQFLFEYFSETQRNKGNFPGRFSGRQFSNSRSEMNVSTLELGDSALYLCASSLRREGNEAFFGQGTRLTVV.

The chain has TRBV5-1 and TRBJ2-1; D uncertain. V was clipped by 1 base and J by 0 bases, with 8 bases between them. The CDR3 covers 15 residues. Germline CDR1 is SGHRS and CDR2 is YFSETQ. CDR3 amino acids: CASSLTPSSYNEQFF. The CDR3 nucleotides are TGCGCCAGCAGCTTGACGCCGAGCTCCTACAATGAGCAGTTCTTC.

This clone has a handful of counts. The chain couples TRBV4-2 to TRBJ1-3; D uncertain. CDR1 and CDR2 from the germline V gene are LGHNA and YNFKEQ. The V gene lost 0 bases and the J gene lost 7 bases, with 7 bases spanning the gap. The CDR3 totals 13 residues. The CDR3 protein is CASSQESGNTIYF. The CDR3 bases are TGTGCCAGCAGCCAAGAATCCGGGAACACCATATATTTT.

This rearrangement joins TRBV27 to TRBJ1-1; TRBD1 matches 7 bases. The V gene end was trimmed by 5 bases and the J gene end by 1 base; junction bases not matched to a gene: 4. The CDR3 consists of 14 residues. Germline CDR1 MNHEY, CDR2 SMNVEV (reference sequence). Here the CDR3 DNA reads TGTGCCAGCAGTCTAGGGGGCCCGAACACTGAAGCTTTCTTT. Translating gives CASSLGGPNTEAFF.

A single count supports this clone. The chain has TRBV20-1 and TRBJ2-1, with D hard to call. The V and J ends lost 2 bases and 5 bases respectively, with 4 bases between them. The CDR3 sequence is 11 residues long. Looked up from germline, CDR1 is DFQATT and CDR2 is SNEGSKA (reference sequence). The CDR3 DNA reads TGCAGTGCTAGATGGGACAATGAGCAGTTCTTC. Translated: CSARWDNEQFF.

This chain's CDR3 is CASSLASGGWGGTQYF. The CDR3 DNA sequence: TGTGCCAGCAGCTTGGCCAGCGGGGGCTGGGGGGGGACCCAGTACTTC. This chain connects TRBV5-4 to TRBJ2-5; 8 positions agree with TRBD2. Germline V lookup: CDR1 SGHNT, CDR2 YYREEE (reference sequence). The CDR3 covers 16 residues. The trim removed 0 bases at V and 7 bases at J, leaving 11 bases unmatched.

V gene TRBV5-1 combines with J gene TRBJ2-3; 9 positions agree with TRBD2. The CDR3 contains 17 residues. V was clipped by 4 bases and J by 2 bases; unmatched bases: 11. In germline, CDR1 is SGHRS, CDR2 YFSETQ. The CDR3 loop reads CASSPGRASGVTDTQYF. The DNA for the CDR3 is TGCGCCAGCAGCCCCGGTAGGGCTAGCGGGGTCACAGATACGCAGTATTTT.